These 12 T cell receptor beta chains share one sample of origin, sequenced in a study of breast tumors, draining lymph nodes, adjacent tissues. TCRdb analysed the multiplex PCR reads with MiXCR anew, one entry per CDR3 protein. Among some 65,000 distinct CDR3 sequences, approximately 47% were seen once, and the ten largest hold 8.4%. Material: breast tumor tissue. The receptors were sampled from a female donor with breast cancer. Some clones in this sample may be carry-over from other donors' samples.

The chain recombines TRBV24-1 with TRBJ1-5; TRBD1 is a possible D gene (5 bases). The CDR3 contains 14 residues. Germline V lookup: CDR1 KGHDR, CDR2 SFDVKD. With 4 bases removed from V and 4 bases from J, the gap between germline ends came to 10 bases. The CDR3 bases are TGTGCCACCAGTGACCCGACAGCGAATCAGCCCCAGCATTTT. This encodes CATSDPTANQPQHF.

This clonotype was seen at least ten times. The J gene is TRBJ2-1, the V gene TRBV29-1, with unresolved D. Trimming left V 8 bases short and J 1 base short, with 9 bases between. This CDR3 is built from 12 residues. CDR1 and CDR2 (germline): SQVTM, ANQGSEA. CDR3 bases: TGCAGCCTCACGTCTTCCTACAATGAGCAGTTCTTC. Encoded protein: CSLTSSYNEQFF.

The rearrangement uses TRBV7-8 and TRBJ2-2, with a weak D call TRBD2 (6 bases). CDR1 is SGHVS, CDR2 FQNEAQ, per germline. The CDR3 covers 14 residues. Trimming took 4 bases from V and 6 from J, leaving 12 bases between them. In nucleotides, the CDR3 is TGTGCCAGCAGCTCCGTGGGGGGTGCCGGGGAGCTGTTTTTT. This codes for CASSSVGGAGELFF. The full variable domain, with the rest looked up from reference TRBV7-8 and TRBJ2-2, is GAGVSQSPRYKVAKRGQDVALRCDPISGHVSLFWYQQALGQGPEFLTYFQNEAQLDKSGLPSDRFFAERPEGSVSTLKIQRTQQEDSAVYLCASSSVGGAGELFFGEGSRLTVL.

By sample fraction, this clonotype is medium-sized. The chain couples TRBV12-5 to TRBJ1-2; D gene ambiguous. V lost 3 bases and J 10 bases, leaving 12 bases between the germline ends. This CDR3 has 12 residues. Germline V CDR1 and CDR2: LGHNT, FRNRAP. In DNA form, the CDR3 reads TGTGCTAGTGGTTTCGGTCAATTTAACTACACCTTC. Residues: CASGFGQFNYTF.

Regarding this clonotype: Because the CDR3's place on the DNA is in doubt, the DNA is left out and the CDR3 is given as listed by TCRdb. The chain's CDR3 is CTSVPAQGQYNEQFF. This chain connects TRBV29-1 to TRBJ2-1; the table gives TRBD1 as D, unverified against the DNA. Germline CDR1 SQVTM, CDR2 ANQGSEA. The CDR3 spans 15 amino acids, including both terminal residues.

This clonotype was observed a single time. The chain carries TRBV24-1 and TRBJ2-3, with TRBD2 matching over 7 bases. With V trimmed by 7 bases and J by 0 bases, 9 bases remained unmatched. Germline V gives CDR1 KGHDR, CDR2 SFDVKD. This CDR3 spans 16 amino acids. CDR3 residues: CATSPAAGASTDTQYF. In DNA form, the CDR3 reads TGTGCCACCAGCCCTGCGGCGGGAGCTAGCACAGATACGCAGTATTTT.

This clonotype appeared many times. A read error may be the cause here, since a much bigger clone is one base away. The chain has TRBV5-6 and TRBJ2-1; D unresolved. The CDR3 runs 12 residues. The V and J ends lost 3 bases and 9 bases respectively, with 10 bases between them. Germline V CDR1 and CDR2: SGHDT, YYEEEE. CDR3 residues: CASSSFGTEQFF. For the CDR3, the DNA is TGTGCCAGCAGCTCCTTTGGAACTGAGCAGTTCTTC.

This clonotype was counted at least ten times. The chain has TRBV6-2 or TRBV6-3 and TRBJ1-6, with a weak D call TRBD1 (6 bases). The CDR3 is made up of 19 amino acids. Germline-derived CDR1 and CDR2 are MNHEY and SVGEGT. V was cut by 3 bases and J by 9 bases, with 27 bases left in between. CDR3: CASSYPSTGFLSWSSPLHF. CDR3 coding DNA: TGTGCCAGCAGTTATCCGTCGACAGGCTTTTTGTCATGGAGTTCACCCCTCCACTTT.

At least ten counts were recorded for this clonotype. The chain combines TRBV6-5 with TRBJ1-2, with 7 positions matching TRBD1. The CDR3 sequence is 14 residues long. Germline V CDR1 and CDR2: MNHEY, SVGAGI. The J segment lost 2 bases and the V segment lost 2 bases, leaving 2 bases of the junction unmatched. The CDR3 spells CASSYTQGNYGYTF. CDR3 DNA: TGTGCCAGCAGTTACACACAGGGGAACTATGGCTACACCTTC.

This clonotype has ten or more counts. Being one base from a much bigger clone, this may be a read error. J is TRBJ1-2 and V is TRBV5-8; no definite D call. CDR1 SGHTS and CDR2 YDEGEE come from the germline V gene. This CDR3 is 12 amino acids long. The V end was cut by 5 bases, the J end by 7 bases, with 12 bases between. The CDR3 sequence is CASSGLGSGYTF. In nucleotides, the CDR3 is TGTGCCAGCAGTGGGTTAGGCTCTGGCTACACCTTC.

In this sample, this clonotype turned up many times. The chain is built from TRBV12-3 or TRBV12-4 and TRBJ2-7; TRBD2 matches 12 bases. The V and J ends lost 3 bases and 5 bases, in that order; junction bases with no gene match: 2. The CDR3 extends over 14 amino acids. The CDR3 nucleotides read TGTGCCAGCAGTTTTACTAGCGGGGGGAACGAGCAGTACTTC. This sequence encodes CASSFTSGGNEQYF.

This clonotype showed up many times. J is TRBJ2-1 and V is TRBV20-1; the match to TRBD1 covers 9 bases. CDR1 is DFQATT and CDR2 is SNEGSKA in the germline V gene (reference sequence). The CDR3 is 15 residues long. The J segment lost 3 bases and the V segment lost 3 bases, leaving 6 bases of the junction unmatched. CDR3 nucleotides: TGCAGTGCTAGCCCTGGGACAGGGCGCTACAATGAGCAGTTCTTC. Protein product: CSASPGTGRYNEQFF.